This paragraph covers one TCR beta chain sequence. Its specificity is unknown. The data are from a study of cytomegalovirus exposure and HLA in healthy donors. Whole-study findings and limits: Earlier findings revealed that most TCR beta V segments proved productive either about 87% or about 30% of the time.

Unmatched junction bases numbered 6, after V lost 1 base and J lost 8 bases. Germline V gene sequence: CDR1 SEHNR, CDR2 FQNEAQ (reference sequence). The CDR3 is 16 residues long. Both 60 Vbeta primers and 13 Jbeta primers went into the PCR. Method: immunoSEQ multiplex PCR; TCRdb's copy keeps in-frame clones and lacks some. The sample includes roughly 120,000 clones, 55% to 75% seen only once; the top ten take just under 9.5%. The sequenced sample was PBMCs. The chain employs TRBV7-9 and TRBJ2-1; 12 bases line up with TRBD2. The source of this sequence is a woman aged 40 to 50 in good health and CMV-seropositive. Written as DNA, the CDR3 is TGTGCCAGCAGCTTAGTGGGGACTAGCGGGCGGGATGAGCAGTTCTTC. Amino acids: CASSLVGTSGRDEQFF.